The T cell receptor beta chain described here comes from a study of blood T cell repertoires in COVID-19. On the study more broadly: The samples span acute and convalescent COVID-19 from the United States, Italy and Spain.

From germline, CDR1 is SGHRS and CDR2 YFSETQ. The CDR3 contains 16 residues. Trimming shortened V by 0 bases and J by 10 bases, and 19 bases separated the two germline ends. Sequencing was performed with immunoSEQ multiplex PCR; in TCRdb, only in-frame clones are kept and a portion is missing. The sample holds 100,000 or so clones, over 90% seen once. Sequencing input: peripheral blood. The source is a human donor with active COVID-19. The donor label of this sample is uncertain. The rearrangement uses TRBV5-1 and TRBJ2-2, with D maybe TRBD1 (5 bases). DNA for the CDR3: TGCGCCAGCAGCTTGGGATCCCGGACACCAGCCCCGGAGCTGTTTTTT. Amino acid sequence: CASSLGSRTPAPELFF.